The entry that follows covers one T cell receptor beta chain sequence. TCR beta from blood CD8+ and CD4+ T cells was sequenced. cDNA came from around 0.5 to 1 ug RNA primed by random hexamers. In TCRdb, the immunoSEQ multiplex PCR reads were re-called with MiXCR into one record per CDR3 protein. The top ten clones hold around 0.21% of a sample with roughly 150,000 distinct CDR3 sequences, roughly 94% of them seen once. CDR1 is LGHDT and CDR2 is YNNKEL in the germline V gene (reference sequence). This CDR3 region has 14 residues. V was pared by 8 bases and J by 6 bases, with 19 bases between. The data stem from a study of CD8 T cells in Susac syndrome.

V usage is TRBV3-1 and J usage is TRBJ2-5; D gene unclear. The material sequenced was CD8+ T cells from PBMCs. The receptor was derived from a human donor with multiple sclerosis. Here the CDR3 DNA reads TGTGCCAGCCTGGCCCAAGAGGACGGAAAGACCCAGTACTTC. It yields the protein CASLAQEDGKTQYF.